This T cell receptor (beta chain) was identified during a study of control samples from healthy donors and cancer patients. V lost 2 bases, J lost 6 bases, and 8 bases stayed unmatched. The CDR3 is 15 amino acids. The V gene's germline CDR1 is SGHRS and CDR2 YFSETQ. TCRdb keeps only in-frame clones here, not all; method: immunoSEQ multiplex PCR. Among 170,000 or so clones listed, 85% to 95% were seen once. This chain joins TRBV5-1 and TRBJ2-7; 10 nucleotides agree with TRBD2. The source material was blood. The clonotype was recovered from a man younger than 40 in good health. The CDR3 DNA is TGCGCCAGCAGCTTAACCTCTAGCGGGGGCGGCGAGCAGTACTTC. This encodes CASSLTSSGGGEQYF.